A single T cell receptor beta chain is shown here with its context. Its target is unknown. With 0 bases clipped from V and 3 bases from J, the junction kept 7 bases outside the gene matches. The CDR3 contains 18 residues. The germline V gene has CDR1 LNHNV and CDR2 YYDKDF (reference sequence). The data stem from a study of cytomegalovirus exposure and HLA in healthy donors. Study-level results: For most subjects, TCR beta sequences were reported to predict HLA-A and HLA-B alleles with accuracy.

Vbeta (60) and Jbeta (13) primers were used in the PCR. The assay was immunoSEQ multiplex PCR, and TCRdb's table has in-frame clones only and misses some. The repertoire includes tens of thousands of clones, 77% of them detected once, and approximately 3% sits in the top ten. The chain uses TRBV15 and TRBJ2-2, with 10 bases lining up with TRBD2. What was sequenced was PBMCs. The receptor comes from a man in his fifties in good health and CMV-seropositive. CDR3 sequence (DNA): TGTGCCACCAGCAGAGATCTAGCGCTAGCGGGAGACACCGGGGAGCTGTTTTTT. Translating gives CATSRDLALAGDTGELFF.